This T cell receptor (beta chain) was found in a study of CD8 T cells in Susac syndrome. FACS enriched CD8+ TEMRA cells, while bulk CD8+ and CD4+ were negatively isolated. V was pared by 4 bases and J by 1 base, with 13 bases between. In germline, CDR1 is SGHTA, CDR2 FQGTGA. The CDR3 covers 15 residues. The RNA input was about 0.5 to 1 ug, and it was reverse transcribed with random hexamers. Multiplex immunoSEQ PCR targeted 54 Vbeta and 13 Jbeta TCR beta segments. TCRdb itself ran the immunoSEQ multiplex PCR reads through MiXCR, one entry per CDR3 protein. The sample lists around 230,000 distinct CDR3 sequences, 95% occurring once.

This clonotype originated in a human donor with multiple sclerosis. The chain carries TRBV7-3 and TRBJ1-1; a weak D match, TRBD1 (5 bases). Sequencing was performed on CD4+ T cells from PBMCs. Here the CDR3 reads CASSSSGPTNTEAFF. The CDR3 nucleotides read TGTGCCAGCAGCTCATCAGGGCCGACGAACACTGAAGCTTTCTTT.